Below are 28 T cell receptor beta chains sequenced from a single sample in a study of identical twins. MiXCR was run by TCRdb on the 5' RACE reads, yielding one entry per CDR3 protein. This sample yields more than 1.5 million distinct CDR3 sequences, of which around 29% are seen a single time; about 0.25% belongs to the top ten. Sequencing was done on a sample of cord blood. The receptor source for this set is a newborn girl in good health.

This clonotype was detected only a few times. The genes are TRBV10-2 and TRBJ2-7; 8 bases are a match to TRBD2. This CDR3 contains 15 residues. After removal of 7 bases from V and 0 bases from J, the junction contained 8 bases not matched to a gene. CDR1 WSHSY and CDR2 SAAADI come from the germline V gene. The CDR3 DNA follows: TGCGCCAGCACATCCTATAGCGGGGACTCCTACGAGCAGTACTTC. Translating gives CASTSYSGDSYEQYF.

Comments on this clonotype: Germline and junction disagree at one end, which may indicate a read error. This chain uses TRBV6-5 with TRBJ1-2, with a tentative D call TRBD1 (6 bases). The CDR3 sequence is 15 residues long. CDR1 MNHEY and CDR2 SVGAGI come from the germline V gene. The CDR3: CASSYSPGEGCGCTF. The CDR3 bases are TGTGCCAGCAGTTACTCGCCAGGGGAGGGTTGTGGCTGCACCTTC.

V usage is TRBV14 and J usage is TRBJ2-3; tentatively, D is TRBD2 (5 bases). Germline CDR1 reads SGHDN; CDR2 reads FVKESK. CDR3 size: 13 residues. V was trimmed by 1 base and J by 7 bases, leaving 9 bases between them. CDR3 sequence: CASSQASGNTQYF. CDR3 DNA sequence: TGTGCCAGCAGCCAAGCGTCGGGGAATACGCAGTATTTT.

This clonotype was seen more than once but under ten times. The chain employs TRBV24-1 and TRBJ2-3; D perhaps matches TRBD2 (6 bases). V lost 4 bases and J lost 4, with 17 bases in between. This CDR3 contains 16 residues. Per the germline V gene, CDR1 is KGHDR and CDR2 is SFDVKD. In nucleotides, the CDR3 is TGTGCCACCAGTGACTTAGCGGCATCAGGATCAGATACGCAGTATTTT. Translation: CATSDLAASGSDTQYF.

The chain joins TRBV21-1 to TRBJ2-3. TRBV21-1 is tagged as a pseudogene. CDR3 length: 13 residues. Written as DNA, the CDR3 is TGTGCCAGCAGCAAATTTTACCGGGATACGCAGTATTTT. Protein product: CASSKFYRDTQYF.

In the case of this clonotype: This may come from a read error, since a much larger clone is one base off. The chain combines TRBV6-5 with TRBJ2-5; 11 nucleotides agree with TRBD2. Trimming cost V 5 bases and J 9 bases; bases outside gene matches: 11. The germline CDR1 and CDR2 sequences are MNHEY and SVGAGI. The CDR3 contains 15 residues. CDR3 protein: CASSPTTSGMKAQYF. The CDR3 bases are TGTGCCAGCAGTCCAACGACTAGCGGGATGAAGGCCCAGTACTTC.

V usage is TRBV24-1 and J usage is TRBJ2-1; 11 nucleotides match TRBD1. V lost 3 bases, J lost 7 bases, and 4 bases stayed unmatched. The germline V gene encodes CDR1 KGHDR and CDR2 SFDVKD. The CDR3 length is 15 residues. CDR3 sequence: CATSDRGQGVNEQFF. CDR3 DNA: TGTGCCACCAGTGATAGGGGACAGGGGGTGAATGAGCAGTTCTTC.

There are a few counts of this clonotype. This rearrangement joins TRBV6-1 to TRBJ2-4; no definite D call. The V gene lost 0 bases and the J gene lost 0 bases, with 9 bases spanning the gap. Germline CDR1 reads MNHNS; CDR2 reads SASEGT. This CDR3 has 16 residues. The CDR3 coding sequence is TGTGCCAGCAGTGAAGCTCTGACCCTAGCCAAAAACATTCAGTACTTC. Translation gives CASSEALTLAKNIQYF.

As regards this clonotype: This clone may be a read error of a much larger clone one base away. The rearrangement uses TRBV4-2 and TRBJ1-2, with a tentative D call TRBD1 (5 bases). Germline CDR1 LGHNA, CDR2 YNFKEQ. The CDR3 length is 13 residues. The CDR3 DNA follows: TGTGCCAGAAGCCCAGAGGGGAGCTATGGCTACACCTTC. Its translation: CARSPEGSYGYTF.

The chain joins TRBV5-1 to TRBJ1-1; a weak D match, TRBD1 (5 bases). Trimming removed 1 base from V and 3 bases from J, with 10 bases in between. Germline loops: CDR1 SGHRS, CDR2 YFSETQ. This CDR3 contains 14 residues. The CDR3 coding sequence is TGCGCCAGCAGCTTGAAGGGACCCTACACTGAAGCTTTCTTT. Its translation: CASSLKGPYTEAFF.

This clonotype was found a few times. The chain is built from TRBV7-2 and TRBJ2-7, with 8 bases matching TRBD2. This CDR3 comprises 17 residues. V was clipped by 2 bases and J by 4 bases; unmatched bases: 13. Germline V gene data show CDR1 as SGHTA and CDR2 as FQGNSA. CDR3 sequence reads: CASSLPSIAGLRYEQYF. For the CDR3, the DNA is TGTGCCAGCAGCTTACCTTCAATAGCGGGACTAAGATACGAGCAGTACTTC.

The chain combines TRBV4-1 with TRBJ2-5; 9 positions match TRBD1. The DNA end is a closer match to TRBJ2-7, so the J assignment may be wrong. Germline CDR1 MGHRA, CDR2 YSYEKL. The CDR3 has 16 residues. The CDR3 protein is CASSQNTGQGRNEQYF. The CDR3 region has the DNA TGCGCCAGCAGCCAAAATACAGGACAGGGGAGGAACGAGCAGTACTTC.

In its sample, this clonotype was seen a few times. The chain employs TRBV27 and TRBJ2-1; TRBD2 matches at 10 bases. This CDR3 is built from 20 residues. The junction had 18 bases not matched to a gene; V was cut back by 6 bases and J by 1 base. Germline V gives CDR1 MNHEY, CDR2 SMNVEV (reference sequence). In nucleotides, the CDR3 is TGTGCCAGCAGCACTCGGCTAGCGGGAGAGACCACACTATCCTACAATGAGCAGTTCTTC. Its translation is CASSTRLAGETTLSYNEQFF.

The chain recombines TRBV3-1 with TRBJ2-3, with 8 positions matching TRBD2. Germline V CDR1 and CDR2: LGHDT, YNNKEL (reference sequence). The V and J ends lost 0 bases and 9 bases, in that order; junction bases with no gene match: 20. This CDR3 region has 19 residues. The CDR3 loop is CASSQDAPASGRVGSTQYF. The CDR3 DNA follows: TGTGCCAGCAGCCAAGATGCCCCGGCTAGCGGGCGGGTAGGGAGCACGCAGTATTTT.

The rearrangement links TRBV4-2 to TRBJ1-5; D unresolved. CDR3 length: 16 amino acids. Germline CDR1 and CDR2: LGHNA and YNFKEQ. Trimming took 0 bases from V and 2 from J, leaving 11 bases between them. This chain's CDR3 is CASSQDRAGRNQPQHF. Here the CDR3 DNA reads TGTGCCAGCAGCCAAGATAGGGCAGGACGCAATCAGCCCCAGCATTTT.

The chain recombines TRBV20-1 with TRBJ2-7; 10 bases are shared with TRBD1. This CDR3 is 12 amino acids long. CDR1 is DFQATT and CDR2 is SNEGSKA in the germline V gene (reference sequence). V was clipped by 8 bases and J by 3 bases; unmatched bases: 4. The DNA for the CDR3 is TGCAGTACCGGGACAGGGGTCTACGAGCAGTACTTC. Residues: CSTGTGVYEQYF.

Note on this clonotype: A much larger clonotype is one base distant, so this may be a read error. This chain connects TRBV12-3 or TRBV12-4 to TRBJ2-1, with 7 bases aligning to TRBD2. V gave up 4 bases and J gave up 0 bases; unmatched junction bases: 9. The CDR3 covers 17 residues. CDR3 sequence (DNA): TGTGCCAGCAGTTCGGTCCCTAGCGGAGGCTCCTACAATGAGCAGTTCTTC. Protein sequence: CASSSVPSGGSYNEQFF.

The rearrangement uses TRBV5-1 and TRBJ2-7; 9 bases agree with TRBD2. There are 15 residues in the CDR3. The germline CDR1 and CDR2 sequences are SGHRS and YFSETQ. V shed 4 bases, J shed 7 bases, and the junction held 12 bases outside the gene matches. CDR3 nucleotides: TGCGCCAGCAGCCCCATTAGCGGGGGAGGCAATGAGCAGTACTTC. Encoded protein: CASSPISGGGNEQYF. Complete variable domain (other parts from reference TRBV5-1 and TRBJ2-7): KAGVTQTPRYLIKTRGQQVTLSCSPISGHRSVSWYQQTPGQGLQFLFEYFSETQRNKGNFPGRFSGRQFSNSRSEMNVSTLELGDSALYLCASSPISGGGNEQYFGPGTRLTVT.

The chain employs TRBV27 and TRBJ2-7; 7 nucleotides line up with TRBD1. The CDR3 loop spans 15 amino acids. The germline CDR1 and CDR2 sequences are MNHEY and SMNVEV (reference sequence). Trimming at V came to 6 bases and at J to 4 bases, leaving 12 bases not matched to a gene. The CDR3 DNA sequence: TGTGCCAGCAGACTGGCGACAGGGTTGGGGTACGAGCAGTACTTC. Protein sequence: CASRLATGLGYEQYF.

This chain connects TRBV2 to TRBJ1-1; D not resolved. This CDR3 contains 12 residues. Trimming cost V 7 bases and J 1 base, with 7 bases left between them. In germline, CDR1 is SNHLY, CDR2 FYNNEI. Here the CDR3 DNA reads TGTGCCAGCAATCCACGGAACACTGAAGCTTTCTTT. As protein: CASNPRNTEAFF.

The chain is built from TRBV11-3 and TRBJ2-2; 9 nucleotides align to TRBD2. Germline CDR1 SGHNT, CDR2 YENEEA. This CDR3 is built from 17 residues. With 0 bases clipped from V and 5 bases from J, the junction kept 7 bases outside the gene matches. Written as DNA, the CDR3 is TGTGCCAGCAGCTTAGAGGGACCTAGCGGGATGACCGGGGAGCTGTTTTTT. As protein: CASSLEGPSGMTGELFF.

The chain employs TRBV21-1 and TRBJ2-7; TRBD2, the table's D call, was not compared with the DNA. TRBV21-1 is an annotated pseudogene. The CDR3 has 17 amino acids. The CDR3: CASSKTSGINGRPEQYF. CDR3 bases: TGTGCCAGCAGCAAAACTAGCGGGATTAATGGGAGGCCCGAGCAGTACTTC.

This chain joins TRBV10-2 and TRBJ2-1, with D tentatively TRBD1 or TRBD2 (5 bases each). This CDR3 contains 17 residues. CDR1 and CDR2 from the germline V gene are WSHSY and SAAADI. V dropped 0 bases and J dropped 3 bases, with 15 bases sitting between them. CDR3 amino acids: CASSESPGTGSYNEQFF. Written as DNA, the CDR3 is TGCGCCAGCAGTGAGTCACCTGGGACGGGCAGCTACAATGAGCAGTTCTTC.

This clonotype showed up just a few times. J is TRBJ1-2 and V is TRBV27; no firm D call. The CDR3 runs to 15 residues. CDR1 and CDR2 (germline): MNHEY, SMNVEV (reference sequence). V was trimmed by 3 bases and J by 0 bases, leaving 11 bases between them. The CDR3: CASSFVGGANYGYTF. In DNA form, the CDR3 reads TGTGCCAGCAGTTTTGTCGGCGGCGCTAACTATGGCTACACCTTC.

The chain carries TRBV4-1 and TRBJ2-2; D is ambiguous. V lost 4 bases, J lost 5 bases, and 11 bases lay in between. Germline lookup yields CDR1 MGHRA and CDR2 YSYEKL. CDR3 length: 14 amino acids. This chain's CDR3 is CASSPKSLTGELFF. For the CDR3, the DNA is TGCGCCAGCAGCCCTAAATCCTTAACCGGGGAGCTGTTTTTT.

This chain links TRBV7-8 with TRBJ2-4; 8 bases are a match to TRBD1. The DNA end is more similar to TRBJ2-7, so the J call may be wrong. The CDR3 spans 15 residues. In germline, CDR1 is SGHVS, CDR2 FQNEAQ. CDR3: CASSLVSTGEYEQYF. The CDR3 bases are TGTGCCAGCAGCTTAGTCTCGACAGGGGAATACGAGCAGTACTTC.

The V call is TRBV10-3, the J call TRBJ1-6; D is unresolved. The V gene lost 8 bases and the J gene lost 2 bases, with 13 bases spanning the gap. Germline V CDR1 and CDR2: ENHRY, SYGVKD. CDR3 size: 15 residues. CDR3 sequence (DNA): TGTGCCATCTCGAGCGGACCGACCTATAATTCACCCCTCCACTTT. Encoded protein: CAISSGPTYNSPLHF.

This clonotype came up a few times. The chain recombines TRBV7-9 with TRBJ1-4; D gene uncertain. CDR1 and CDR2 (germline): SEHNR, FQNEAQ (reference sequence). V lost 4 bases to trimming and J lost 8 bases, with 14 bases between them. CDR3 length: 14 amino acids. CDR3 nucleotide sequence: TGTGCCAGCAGCTCGTATGCAGGAGGCGAAAAACTGTTTTTT. Translated: CASSSYAGGEKLFF.